This entry describes one T cell receptor (beta chain). Its antigen is still unknown. The CDR3 length is 14 residues. Germline CDR1 is LGHNA and CDR2 is YSLEER. V lost 4 bases and J 7 bases, leaving 14 bases between the germline ends. MiXCR was run by TCRdb on the reads, yielding one entry per CDR3 protein. The table lists some 920,000 distinct CDR3 sequences, around 31% of them singletons. This sample stems from a study of T cell repertoires in cytomegalovirus infection. Study-wide results and caveats: In two of eight donors, the top clonotype was HLA-C-restricted CMV-specific.

The sequence came from a human donor in good health (CMV status not recorded). Some clones in this sample may be carry-over from other donors' samples. The specimen comprised cultured CD8+ T cells from PBMCs, sampled from culture after CMV antigen stimulation. The V call is TRBV4-3, the J call TRBJ1-5, with D perhaps matching TRBD1 (5 bases). The CDR3 protein is CASSLMAGNQPQHF. CDR3 coding DNA: TGCGCCAGCAGCCTAATGGCAGGGAACCAGCCCCAGCATTTT.